Each of the 28 T cell receptor beta chains below was sequenced from the same sample in a study of radiotherapy plus CTLA-4 blockade in lung cancer. Assay used: immunoSEQ multiplex PCR; TCRdb lists only in-frame clones, some missing. The profile shows more than 90,000 clones, approximately 77% of them singletons. This specimen was peripheral blood, taken from a patient treated with radiotherapy plus ipilimumab. These receptor sequences come from a human donor with non-small cell lung cancer that progressed on radiotherapy plus ipilimumab. Some clones in this sample may be carry-over from other donors' samples.

The rearrangement uses TRBV7-6 and TRBJ1-2; D call uncertain. Germline V gene lookup returns CDR1 SGHVS and CDR2 FNYEAQ. This CDR3 contains 13 residues. Trimming took 1 base from V and 3 from J, leaving 6 bases between them. The chain's CDR3 is CASSLGFDYGYTF. CDR3 DNA sequence: TGTGCCAGCAGCTTAGGGTTTGACTATGGCTACACCTTC. The entire variable domain, with the rest obtained from reference TRBV7-6 and TRBJ1-2, is as follows: GAGVSQSPRYKVTKRGQDVALRCDPISGHVSLYWYRQALGQGPEFLTYFNYEAQQDKSGLPNDRFSAERPEGSISTLTIQRTEQRDSAMYRCASSLGFDYGYTFGSGTRLTVV.

This clone occurred once. V gene TRBV20-1 combines with J gene TRBJ1-2; TRBD1 might be the D (5 bases). Trimming left V 6 bases short and J 5 bases short, with 10 bases between. Germline-derived CDR1 and CDR2 are DFQATT and SNEGSKA (reference sequence). There are 11 residues in the CDR3. As DNA, the CDR3 is TGCAGTGCCACCGACAGATATGGCTACACCTTC. It translates to CSATDRYGYTF.

This chain uses TRBV5-1 with TRBJ2-5, with 12 bases aligning to TRBD2. Germline V gives CDR1 SGHRS, CDR2 YFSETQ. The CDR3 runs to 16 residues. Unmatched junction bases numbered 10, after V lost 4 bases and J lost 6 bases. CDR3 sequence: CASSPRTSGARQTQYF. The CDR3 DNA reads TGCGCCAGCAGCCCCAGGACTAGCGGGGCTCGTCAGACCCAGTACTTC. Filled out from reference TRBV5-1 and TRBJ2-5, the complete variable domain reads KAGVTQTPRYLIKTRGQQVTLSCSPISGHRSVSWYQQTPGQGLQFLFEYFSETQRNKGNFPGRFSGRQFSNSRSEMNVSTLELGDSALYLCASSPRTSGARQTQYFGPGTRLLVL.

This rearrangement joins TRBV7-3 to TRBJ2-3, with D maybe TRBD1 (5 bases). Between the trimmed V and J ends, which lost 5 bases and 5 bases, there was a span of 17 bases. This CDR3 spans 15 amino acids. The germline V gene encodes CDR1 SGHTA and CDR2 FQGTGA. The CDR3 sequence is CASSQQAAVRDTQYF. The CDR3, as DNA: TGTGCCAGCAGCCAACAGGCAGCAGTAAGAGATACGCAGTATTTT.

This clone occurred once. The J gene is TRBJ2-7, the V gene TRBV7-2, with D uncertain. In germline, CDR1 is SGHTA, CDR2 FQGNSA. The CDR3 loop spans 15 amino acids. V was clipped by 6 bases and J by 2 bases, with 17 bases between them. The CDR3 sequence: CASSSRWSSPYEQYF. For the CDR3, the DNA is TGTGCCAGCAGTTCAAGGTGGAGTAGCCCCTACGAGCAGTACTTC.

The gene calls are TRBV11-2 and TRBJ1-2; 8 bases agree with TRBD1. From germline, CDR1 is SGHAT and CDR2 FQNNGV. The CDR3 is 16 amino acids. The junction had 12 bases not matched to a gene; V was cut back by 5 bases and J by 4 bases. The chain's CDR3 is CASSLLTGDSSYGYTF. CDR3 sequence (DNA): TGTGCCAGCAGCCTGTTGACAGGGGATTCGAGCTATGGCTACACCTTC.

The J gene is TRBJ1-2, the V gene TRBV6-6; D is ambiguous. Germline CDR1 MNHNY, CDR2 SVGAGI (reference sequence). Trimming shortened V by 5 bases and J by 7 bases, and 11 bases separated the two germline ends. CDR3 length: 12 residues. This CDR3 reads CASSREGTGYTF. In DNA, the CDR3 is TGTGCCAGCAGTAGAGAGGGAACTGGCTACACCTTC.

This chain uses TRBV5-1 with TRBJ2-5; tentatively, D is TRBD1 (6 bases). V was trimmed by 0 bases and J by 6 bases, leaving 12 bases between them. This CDR3 is 14 amino acids long. Germline V gene lookup returns CDR1 SGHRS and CDR2 YFSETQ. CDR3 DNA: TGCGCCAGCAGCTTGGAGGGGGACGTGAAGACCCAGTACTTC. Amino acids: CASSLEGDVKTQYF.

The CDR3 region is CASIRDLNTEAFF. CDR3 coding DNA: TGTGCCAGCATCAGGGACTTGAACACTGAAGCTTTCTTT. The V gene is TRBV2, the J gene TRBJ1-1; maybe TRBD1 (5 bases). The CDR3 length is 13 residues. The V gene's germline CDR1 is SNHLY and CDR2 FYNNEI. The V end was cut by 7 bases, the J end by 0 bases, with 9 bases between. The full variable domain, rest sourced from reference TRBV2 and TRBJ1-1, is EPEVTQTPSHQVTQMGQEVILRCVPISNHLYFYWYRQILGQKVEFLVSFYNNEISEKSEIFDDQFSVERPDGSNFTLKIRSTKLEDSAMYFCASIRDLNTEAFFGQGTRLTVV.

This chain joins TRBV19 and TRBJ1-3; D is unclear. Germline values: CDR1 LNHDA, CDR2 SQIVND (reference sequence). Trimming took off 5 bases at V and 4 bases at J, with 15 bases between the two ends. The CDR3 length is 15 residues. DNA for the CDR3: TGTGCCAGTAGTTCAAGCTTACCAGACGGAAACACCATATATTTT. This gives the protein CASSSSLPDGNTIYF.

This chain uses TRBV5-1 with TRBJ1-2; D is perhaps TRBD1 (6 bases). The CDR3 spans 15 residues. Germline values: CDR1 SGHRS, CDR2 YFSETQ. V shed 4 bases and J shed 0 bases, with 13 bases lying between them. This CDR3 reads CASSPGGASNYGYTF. CDR3 bases: TGCGCCAGCAGCCCTGGGGGGGCCTCTAACTATGGCTACACCTTC.

The chain joins TRBV7-2 to TRBJ1-1, with 8 bases fitting TRBD1. The CDR3 is 15 amino acids. Unmatched junction bases numbered 2, after V lost 2 bases and J lost 0 bases. Germline assignment: CDR1 SGHTA and CDR2 FQGNSA. The DNA for the CDR3 is TGTGCCAGCAGCTTACAGACAGGGGTGAACACTGAAGCTTTCTTT. Translating it yields CASSLQTGVNTEAFF.

V usage is TRBV2 and J usage is TRBJ2-5, with TRBD2 matching over 10 bases. Germline CDR1 SNHLY, CDR2 FYNNEI. This CDR3 is 15 amino acids long. V shed 8 bases, J shed 6 bases, and the junction held 12 bases outside the gene matches. The CDR3 nucleotides are TGTGCCAGCTCTTTCTCTAGCGGGGGTGGGAAGACCCAGTACTTC. This codes for CASSFSSGGGKTQYF.

V and J are TRBV7-2 and TRBJ1-1, with TRBD1 as a possible D gene (5 bases). This CDR3 comprises 15 residues. Germline V gene lookup returns CDR1 SGHTA and CDR2 FQGNSA. V was shortened by 1 base and J by 0 bases, with 9 bases between the two germline ends. CDR3 in amino acids: CASSLDWGVNTEAFF. The CDR3 DNA sequence: TGTGCCAGCAGCTTAGACTGGGGGGTGAACACTGAAGCTTTCTTT.

The chain joins TRBV6-5 to TRBJ2-1; TRBD2 matches at 7 bases. Germline CDR1 MNHEY, CDR2 SVGAGI. With V trimmed by 0 bases and J by 3 bases, 5 bases remained unmatched. The CDR3 extends over 16 amino acids. The CDR3 is CASSYSTGLNYNEQFF. The CDR3 DNA reads TGTGCCAGCAGTTACTCTACGGGACTAAACTACAATGAGCAGTTCTTC.

The chain links TRBV5-8 to TRBJ2-3, with unresolved D. In germline, CDR1 is SGHTS, CDR2 YDEGEE. The CDR3 has 12 residues. Trimming left V 0 bases short and J 6 bases short, with 5 bases between. The CDR3 sequence: CASSLARDTQYF. The CDR3 bases are TGTGCCAGCAGCTTGGCCCGGGATACGCAGTATTTT.

This chain joins TRBV7-6 and TRBJ2-3, with 8 bases identical to TRBD1. Per the germline V gene, CDR1 is SGHVS and CDR2 is FNYEAQ. The V gene end was trimmed by 5 bases and the J gene end by 3 bases; junction bases not matched to a gene: 4. The CDR3 extends over 14 amino acids. Here the CDR3 DNA reads TGTGCCAGCAGCATTACAGGGGGAACAGATACGCAGTATTTT. The encoded protein is CASSITGGTDTQYF.

This clone is a singleton in its sample. The chain employs TRBV7-9 and TRBJ2-5; 11 nucleotides agree with TRBD2. Trimming at V came to 2 bases and at J to 5 bases, leaving 4 bases not matched to a gene. Looked up from germline, CDR1 is SEHNR and CDR2 is FQNEAQ (reference sequence). The length of the CDR3 is 15 residues. In DNA form, the CDR3 reads TGTGCCAGCAGCTTACAACTAGCGGGGGTTGAGACCCAGTACTTC. Its translation is CASSLQLAGVETQYF.

This chain uses TRBV6-5 with TRBJ1-4; D ambiguous. The V gene lost 0 bases and the J gene lost 5 bases, with 13 bases spanning the gap. Germline V gene sequence: CDR1 MNHEY, CDR2 SVGAGI. This CDR3 has 16 residues. As DNA, the CDR3 is TGTGCCAGCAGTTACTCCGTAGTAGGTGGGAATGAAAAACTGTTTTTT. Translating it yields CASSYSVVGGNEKLFF.

The rearrangement joins TRBV15 to TRBJ2-5; 15 bases match TRBD2. The germline gives CDR1 LNHNV, CDR2 YYDKDF (reference sequence). Germline trimming cut 4 bases from V and 5 bases from J; bases unmatched to any gene: 5. This CDR3 is built from 16 residues. The CDR3 here is CATSTGLAGGHETQYF. The CDR3 nucleotides read TGTGCCACCAGCACAGGACTAGCGGGGGGGCATGAGACCCAGTACTTC.

The J gene is TRBJ2-5, the V gene TRBV29-1, with 7 nucleotides matching TRBD2. The V and J ends lost 5 bases and 5 bases, in that order; junction bases with no gene match: 5. The CDR3 extends over 12 amino acids. The germline V gene has CDR1 SQVTM and CDR2 ANQGSEA. The CDR3 bases are TGCAGCGTTTGGAGCGGGGACGAGACCCAGTACTTC. Amino acids: CSVWSGDETQYF.

The V and J genes are TRBV7-3 and TRBJ1-1, with D uncertain. The germline CDR1 and CDR2 sequences are SGHTA and FQGTGA. The CDR3 is made up of 15 amino acids. Trimming left V 1 base short and J 0 bases short, with 9 bases between. CDR3 amino acids: CASSLMVGLNTEAFF. CDR3 bases: TGTGCCAGCAGCTTAATGGTGGGTTTGAACACTGAAGCTTTCTTT.

The chain employs TRBV9 and TRBJ2-3, with a weak D call TRBD2 (5 bases). The CDR3 consists of 13 residues. The germline V gene encodes CDR1 SGDLS and CDR2 YYNGEE. Trimming removed 4 bases at V and 2 bases at J, with 8 bases between. CDR3 DNA: TGTGCCAGCAGCAGGGAGCCCACAGATACGCAGTATTTT. This sequence encodes CASSREPTDTQYF.

This clone was observed a single time. The V and J genes are TRBV2 and TRBJ2-7, with TRBD1 as a possible D gene (5 bases). Germline lookup yields CDR1 SNHLY and CDR2 FYNNEI. The germline V and J ends were trimmed by 8 bases and 0 bases, with 14 bases remaining between them. The CDR3 length is 14 residues. CDR3 nucleotide sequence: TGTGCCAGCCACCCGACAGCAAGCTCCTACGAGCAGTACTTC. Amino acid sequence: CASHPTASSYEQYF. The entire variable domain, with the rest obtained from reference TRBV2 and TRBJ2-7, is as follows: EPEVTQTPSHQVTQMGQEVILRCVPISNHLYFYWYRQILGQKVEFLVSFYNNEISEKSEIFDDQFSVERPDGSNFTLKIRSTKLEDSAMYFCASHPTASSYEQYFGPGTRLTVT.

This chain connects TRBV6-5 to TRBJ2-2, with unresolved D. This CDR3 comprises 14 residues. Germline V CDR1 and CDR2: MNHEY, SVGAGI. The germline V and J ends were trimmed by 5 bases and 4 bases, with 11 bases remaining between them. The CDR3, as DNA: TGTGCCAGCAGTACCGGTATGACCACCGGGGAGCTGTTTTTT. Translating gives CASSTGMTTGELFF.

The chain combines TRBV4-3 with TRBJ1-5; the D is unclear. The CDR3 totals 16 residues. Germline loops: CDR1 LGHNA, CDR2 YSLEER. V gave up 1 base and J gave up 3 bases, with 13 bases separating them. This chain's CDR3 is CASSQVYSNDNQPQHF. The CDR3 DNA follows: TGCGCCAGCAGCCAAGTGTACAGCAACGACAATCAGCCCCAGCATTTT.

V is TRBV27 and J is TRBJ1-2; 8 nucleotides align to TRBD1. Trimming at V came to 3 bases and at J to 6 bases, leaving 6 bases not matched to a gene. This CDR3 has 14 amino acids. Germline assignment: CDR1 MNHEY and CDR2 SMNVEV (reference sequence). CDR3 residues: CASSLDREGNGYTF. The DNA of the CDR3 is TGTGCCAGCAGTTTGGACAGGGAGGGGAATGGCTACACCTTC.

V usage is TRBV19 and J usage is TRBJ2-1, with 13 nucleotides matching TRBD2. The CDR3 contains 17 residues. The trim removed 2 bases at V and 4 bases at J, leaving 5 bases unmatched. Germline loops: CDR1 LNHDA, CDR2 SQIVND (reference sequence). The CDR3 DNA reads as TGTGCCAGTAGTATAAAGCTGGGACTAGCGGGGTACAATGAGCAGTTCTTC. Protein sequence: CASSIKLGLAGYNEQFF.